Each of the 30 T cell receptor beta chains below was sequenced from the same sample in a study of T-cell reconstitution after alpha-beta-depleted transplantation in children. This sample's TCRbeta library carried unique molecular identifier barcodes. MiXCR, applied by TCRdb to the PCR reads, yields one record per CDR3 protein. The repertoire has hundreds of thousands of distinct CDR3 sequences, roughly 10% of them found once; the top ten carry about 30%. The sample here was PBMCs, taken before TCRalphabeta/CD19-depleted stem cell transplant. The receptors shown here come from a child younger than two with acute myeloid leukemia, due to receive a stem cell transplant.

Many counts were recorded for this clonotype. This chain links TRBV12-3 or TRBV12-4 with TRBJ2-2; the D is unclear. The V end lost 7 bases, the J end lost 6 bases, and 18 bases lay between the germline ends. The CDR3 runs 15 residues. CDR3 sequence (DNA): TGTGCCAGCACCCTATCCAAGGGAAAGGCCGGGGAGCTGTTTTTT. Residues: CASTLSKGKAGELFF.

This clonotype occurred many times. V is TRBV10-1 and J is TRBJ2-2, with 9 positions matching TRBD1. V lost 3 bases, J lost 8 bases, and 13 bases stayed unmatched. The length of the CDR3 is 17 residues. Germline V gene data show CDR1 as WNHNN and CDR2 as SYGVQD (reference sequence). CDR3 in DNA: TGCGCCAGCAGTGATACAGGGGGCCTACTCCAAGCTGGGGAGCTGTTTTTT. It specifies CASSDTGGLLQAGELFF.

This clonotype came up a few times. V and J are TRBV5-1 and TRBJ2-7; 7 bases fit TRBD2. CDR1 and CDR2 from the germline V gene are SGHRS and YFSETQ. J was trimmed by 7 bases and V by 4 bases; bases with no gene match: 11. The CDR3 runs to 14 residues. CDR3 nucleotides: TGCGCCAGCAGCCCGGTCCGTCCCGGGAGGGAGCAGTACTTC. Protein: CASSPVRPGREQYF.

This clonotype has only a few counts. This chain connects TRBV2 to TRBJ1-5; unclear D gene. The CDR3 is 13 amino acids. Trimming removed 8 bases at V and 5 bases at J, with 13 bases between. Germline V gene lookup returns CDR1 SNHLY and CDR2 FYNNEI. CDR3 in amino acids: CASSPKSYQPQHF. The CDR3 nucleotides read TGTGCCAGCTCACCCAAAAGCTATCAGCCCCAGCATTTT.

This clonotype occurred once. Sequence at one end of the junction differs from germline and may be a read error. V gene TRBV19 combines with J gene TRBJ2-7; D unclear. Germline V CDR1 and CDR2: LNHDA, SQIVND (reference sequence). This CDR3 has 14 residues. The CDR3 reads CASSILVHVYEQCF. The CDR3 DNA reads as TGTGCCAGTAGTATTTTAGTCCACGTTTACGAGCAGTGCTTC.

This clonotype was observed at least ten times. The chain couples TRBV5-1 to TRBJ1-5, with no clear D. This CDR3 contains 12 residues. Germline V gene sequence: CDR1 SGHRS, CDR2 YFSETQ. Trimming cost V 0 bases and J 4 bases, with 2 bases left between them. The CDR3 DNA reads TGCGCCAGCAGCTTGGGGAATCAGCCCCAGCATTTT. Residues: CASSLGNQPQHF. The variable domain in full, with the rest retrieved from reference TRBV5-1 and TRBJ1-5, is KAGVTQTPRYLIKTRGQQVTLSCSPISGHRSVSWYQQTPGQGLQFLFEYFSETQRNKGNFPGRFSGRQFSNSRSEMNVSTLELGDSALYLCASSLGNQPQHFGDGTRLSIL.

This clonotype has ten or more counts. The gene calls are TRBV7-9 and TRBJ1-5; possibly TRBD1 for D (6 bases). CDR3 length equals 14 residues. CDR1 SEHNR and CDR2 FQNEAQ come from the germline V gene (reference sequence). Trimming removed 4 bases at V and 0 bases at J, with 7 bases between. The CDR3 coding sequence is TGTGCCAGCAGCTCGGACAGTAGCAATCAGCCCCAGCATTTT. Amino acids: CASSSDSSNQPQHF.

This clonotype was counted between two and nine times. The V gene is TRBV12-3 or TRBV12-4, the J gene TRBJ1-6; 9 bases line up with TRBD1. J was trimmed by 7 bases and V by 1 base; bases with no gene match: 2. CDR3 length equals 15 residues. The CDR3 nucleotides are TGTGCCAGCAGTTTAGACACAGGGGGCAATTCACCCCTCCACTTT. Amino acids: CASSLDTGGNSPLHF.

This clonotype was counted between two and nine times. A read error is possible here, since a much larger clone lies one base away. The V gene is TRBV5-1, the J gene TRBJ1-1; 10 bases map to TRBD1. The CDR3 runs to 15 residues. J gave up 7 bases and V 3 bases, and 9 bases lay outside the gene matches. The germline V gene encodes CDR1 SGHRS and CDR2 YFSETQ. The CDR3 loop reads CASSWGQGPRIEAFF. CDR3 DNA sequence: TGCGCCAGCAGCTGGGGACAGGGGCCGAGAATTGAAGCTTTCTTT.

The table lists this clonotype with many counts. The V call is TRBV5-1, the J call TRBJ1-2; 9 bases fit TRBD1. V lost 5 bases and J lost 6; bases outside the gene matches: 5. There are 13 residues in the CDR3. Germline V gene sequence: CDR1 SGHRS, CDR2 YFSETQ. CDR3 bases: TGCGCCAGCAGTGGACAGGGGCAGGATGGCTACACCTTC. Amino acid sequence: CASSGQGQDGYTF. The complete variable domain, with remaining parts taken from reference TRBV5-1 and TRBJ1-2, reads KAGVTQTPRYLIKTRGQQVTLSCSPISGHRSVSWYQQTPGQGLQFLFEYFSETQRNKGNFPGRFSGRQFSNSRSEMNVSTLELGDSALYLCASSGQGQDGYTFGSGTRLTVV.

The gene calls are TRBV7-9 and TRBJ2-1, with 7 bases matching TRBD2. CDR1 and CDR2 from the germline V gene are SEHNR and FQNEAQ (reference sequence). V lost 6 bases to trimming and J lost 10 bases; unmatched junction nucleotides: 21. The CDR3 loop spans 17 amino acids. The CDR3 region has the DNA TGTGCCAGCAGTACTAGGGCGGGAGAACCCCCCTTCAACGAGCAGTTCTTC. Translating gives CASSTRAGEPPFNEQFF. Full variable domain (remainder filled in from reference TRBV7-9 and TRBJ2-1): DTGVSQNPRHKITKRGQNVTFRCDPISEHNRLYWYRQTLGQGPEFLTYFQNEAQLEKSRLLSDRFSAERPKGSFSTLEIQRTEQGDSAMYLCASSTRAGEPPFNEQFFGPGTRLTVL.

This clonotype was detected ten times or more. The chain links TRBV7-2 to TRBJ2-2; 12 bases map to TRBD2. V lost 5 bases and J lost 6; bases outside the gene matches: 4. Germline-derived CDR1 and CDR2 are SGHTA and FQGNSA. The CDR3 spans 15 residues. As DNA, the CDR3 is TGTGCCAGCAGCCATCTAGCGGGAGGGCCCGGGGAGCTGTTTTTT. Translating gives CASSHLAGGPGELFF. The whole variable domain, remainder taken from reference TRBV7-2 and TRBJ2-2, is GAGVSQSPSNKVTEKGKDVELRCDPISGHTALYWYRQSLGQGLEFLIYFQGNSAPDKSGLPSDRFSAERTGGSVSTLTIQRTQQEDSAVYLCASSHLAGGPGELFFGEGSRLTVL.

This clonotype was seen many times. CDR3 in amino acids: CSVQPNRQNTEAFF. In DNA, the CDR3 is TGCAGCGTGCAGCCGAACCGGCAGAACACTGAAGCTTTCTTT. This chain links TRBV29-1 with TRBJ1-1; the D is unclear. The CDR3 spans 14 residues. Deletions cut 6 bases from V and 1 base from J, with 15 bases between. From germline, CDR1 is SQVTM and CDR2 ANQGSEA.

This clonotype has at least ten counts. This chain uses TRBV20-1 with TRBJ2-3, with 8 bases identical to TRBD2. CDR3 length: 14 residues. V shed 6 bases, J shed 2 bases, and the junction held 7 bases outside the gene matches. Germline V gives CDR1 DFQATT, CDR2 SNEGSKA (reference sequence). For the CDR3, the DNA is TGCAGTGCCGCCCAGCGGGAGACCACAGATACGCAGTATTTT. Protein product: CSAAQRETTDTQYF.

The chain joins TRBV2 to TRBJ1-1, with TRBD1 as a possible D gene (5 bases). Trimming removed 6 bases at V and 3 bases at J, with 11 bases between. This CDR3 has 13 residues. Looked up from germline, CDR1 is SNHLY and CDR2 is FYNNEI. The CDR3, as DNA: TGTGCCAGCAGGGGGGGGAGTCACACTGAAGCTTTCTTT. This encodes CASRGGSHTEAFF. Drawing the rest from reference TRBV2 and TRBJ1-1, the complete variable domain is EPEVTQTPSHQVTQMGQEVILRCVPISNHLYFYWYRQILGQKVEFLVSFYNNEISEKSEIFDDQFSVERPDGSNFTLKIRSTKLEDSAMYFCASRGGSHTEAFFGQGTRLTVV.

This clonotype was found a few times. The rearrangement links TRBV29-1 to TRBJ1-2; D ambiguous. The CDR3 has 13 residues. Germline values: CDR1 SQVTM, CDR2 ANQGSEA. V lost 1 base, J lost 5 bases, and 11 bases lay in between. This CDR3 is CSVEVGGPYGYTF. The DNA for the CDR3 is TGCAGCGTTGAAGTGGGAGGGCCGTATGGCTACACCTTC.

The table lists this clonotype with a few counts. The chain uses TRBV20-1 and TRBJ1-6, with a tentative D call TRBD1 (6 bases). Trimming removed 6 bases at V and 6 bases at J, with 21 bases between. Germline loops: CDR1 DFQATT, CDR2 SNEGSKA (reference sequence). The CDR3 is made up of 16 amino acids. The CDR3 bases are TGCAGTGCCCCTTTTCGACAGGCGGTGGGTAATTCACCCCTCCACTTT. It codes for CSAPFRQAVGNSPLHF.

On this clonotype itself: This clone may be a read error of a much larger clone one base away. The chain is built from TRBV5-1 and TRBJ2-2; D may be TRBD2 (6 bases). This CDR3 comprises 14 residues. The ends were cut back, 7 bases at V and 4 bases at J, with 14 bases in the middle. The germline gives CDR1 SGHRS, CDR2 YFSETQ. CDR3 nucleotide sequence: TGCGCCAGCCGACCCGACGGGAGCACCGGGGAGCTGTTTTTT. Protein sequence: CASRPDGSTGELFF.

The sample holds many counts of this clonotype. The chain links TRBV12-3 or TRBV12-4 to TRBJ2-3; D is perhaps TRBD2 (6 bases). CDR3 length: 13 residues. Trimming stripped 4 bases from V and 6 bases from J, with 11 bases between. In DNA, the CDR3 is TGTGCCAGCAGTTCCGGGACTCGGGATACGCAGTATTTT. The encoded protein is CASSSGTRDTQYF.

The chain joins TRBV6-5 to TRBJ2-3, with D possibly being TRBD2 (5 bases). Germline-derived CDR1 and CDR2 are MNHEY and SVGAGI. Trimming shortened V by 0 bases and J by 4 bases, and 17 bases separated the two germline ends. CDR3 length: 17 amino acids. As DNA, the CDR3 is TGTGCCAGCAGTTACTCCAATGGAGGATTGGTCCCAGATACGCAGTATTTT. Translating it yields CASSYSNGGLVPDTQYF.

The rearrangement uses TRBV5-1 and TRBJ2-7, with 8 bases identical to TRBD2. The trim removed 3 bases at V and 2 bases at J, leaving 4 bases unmatched. CDR3 length: 14 amino acids. Germline-derived CDR1 and CDR2 are SGHRS and YFSETQ. The CDR3 sequence: CASSSGLGAYEQYF. The CDR3 coding sequence is TGCGCCAGCAGCTCGGGACTAGGGGCCTACGAGCAGTACTTC.

Ten or more counts support this clonotype. The rearrangement uses TRBV12-3 or TRBV12-4 and TRBJ1-1; no clear D gene. This CDR3 has 13 amino acids. The V end lost 8 bases, the J end lost 3 bases, and 13 bases lay between the germline ends. CDR3 sequence reads: CASGRERDTEAFF. The DNA for the CDR3 is TGTGCCAGCGGACGGGAGCGGGACACTGAAGCTTTCTTT.

The table lists this clonotype with many counts. The V call is TRBV5-5, the J call TRBJ2-3, with 7 bases lining up with TRBD2. J was trimmed by 4 bases and V by 4 bases; bases with no gene match: 6. The CDR3 has 14 residues. Germline V CDR1 and CDR2: SGHKS, YYEKEE (reference sequence). This chain's CDR3 is CASSRTGLADTQYF. As DNA, the CDR3 is TGTGCCAGCAGCCGTACTGGACTAGCAGATACGCAGTATTTT.

Comment on this clonotype: A single base separates this from a much larger clone, so it may be a read error. The chain uses TRBV29-1 and TRBJ2-6; D not certain. The CDR3 runs 12 residues. Trimming pared 8 bases from V and 0 bases from J, leaving 5 bases between. Germline CDR1 and CDR2: SQVTM and ANQGSEA. The CDR3 protein is CSSCSGANVLTF. The CDR3 DNA reads TGCAGCTCCTGCTCTGGGGCCAACGTCCTGACTTTC.

This clonotype came up many times. J is TRBJ1-2 and V is TRBV7-2, with 8 bases that match TRBD1. Germline V gene lookup returns CDR1 SGHTA and CDR2 FQGNSA. The length of the CDR3 is 13 residues. V shed 4 bases, J shed 2 bases, and the junction held 0 bases outside the gene matches. The CDR3 DNA reads TGTGCCAGCAGCTGGACAGGGAACTATGGCTACACCTTC. Its translation: CASSWTGNYGYTF.

This clonotype was recorded many times. This sequence joins TRBV7-3 and TRBJ2-3, with 10 bases fitting TRBD1. The V gene end was trimmed by 5 bases and the J gene end by 5 bases; junction bases not matched to a gene: 7. The CDR3 spans 15 residues. Germline loops: CDR1 SGHTA, CDR2 FQGTGA. This chain's CDR3 is CASSKTGTGEDTQYF. The CDR3 DNA reads TGTGCCAGCAGCAAAACCGGGACAGGGGAAGATACGCAGTATTTT.

This clonotype was counted ten times or more. The V gene is TRBV12-3 or TRBV12-4, the J gene TRBJ2-4; D is possibly TRBD2 (6 bases). The CDR3 is 14 amino acids. Trimming removed 6 bases from V and 1 base from J, with 10 bases in between. The CDR3, as DNA: TGTGCCAGCAGCCCCGGGGGTGCCAAAAACATTCAGTACTTC. It is translated as CASSPGGAKNIQYF.

This clonotype was found many times. The CDR3 loop reads CASSLDGGMGNYEQYF. CDR3 nucleotide sequence: TGTGCCAGCAGCTTAGACGGCGGGATGGGCAACTACGAGCAGTACTTC. This chain joins TRBV7-2 and TRBJ2-7; tentatively, D is TRBD2 (6 bases). The V end was cut by 1 base, the J end by 3 bases, with 16 bases between. CDR1 is SGHTA and CDR2 is FQGNSA in the germline V gene. The CDR3 extends over 16 amino acids.

This clonotype was picked up many times. The rearrangement uses TRBV27 and TRBJ1-1; 8 bases map to TRBD1. This CDR3 is 15 amino acids long. Germline lookup yields CDR1 MNHEY and CDR2 SMNVEV (reference sequence). Germline trimming cut 5 bases from V and 5 bases from J; bases unmatched to any gene: 10. CDR3 amino acids: CASSLATGAKTEAFF. DNA for the CDR3: TGTGCCAGCAGTCTGGCGACAGGGGCTAAGACTGAAGCTTTCTTT.

This clonotype was counted many times. The rearrangement uses TRBV20-1 and TRBJ2-3, with D unresolved. Germline assignment: CDR1 DFQATT and CDR2 SNEGSKA (reference sequence). The V end lost 3 bases, the J end lost 9 bases, and 10 bases lay between the germline ends. The CDR3 spans 11 residues. The chain's CDR3 is CSARVYYTQYF. The CDR3 DNA reads TGCAGTGCTAGGGTCTATTACACGCAGTATTTT.